These 31 T cell receptor beta chains were sequenced from one sample in a study of blood T cell repertoires in COVID-19 (dated by TCRdb to about 2020). Library method: the immunoSEQ multiplex PCR assay. The immuneACCESS repertoire file appears here via TCRdb, limited to in-frame rearrangements. These files lack a portion of the clones; in checked studies, under half of the deficit traces to unresolved V genes, and the cause of the others is not known. Recorded for this sample are 450,000 to 600,000 clones; roughly 87% of them occurred a single time. Under 0.85% of the sample is taken by the ten largest. The source material was PBMCs or T cells enriched from blood (not recorded which). All receptors derive from a young woman who had recovered from COVID-19.

This chain connects TRBV7-7 to TRBJ2-1, with 8 bases fitting TRBD1. V was pared by 5 bases and J by 8 bases, with 11 bases of the junction left unmatched. The CDR3 totals 15 residues. The germline V gene encodes CDR1 SSHAT and CDR2 FNYEAQ (reference sequence). The CDR3 is CASSPLGQGGDEQFF. The CDR3 coding sequence is TGTGCCAGCAGCCCGCTTGGACAGGGCGGGGATGAGCAGTTCTTC.

The CDR3 protein is CASSQRRATDTQYF. CDR3 coding DNA: TGCGCCAGCAGTCAGCGGAGGGCCACAGATACGCAGTATTTT. The J gene is TRBJ2-3, the V gene TRBV23-1; possibly TRBD2 for D (6 bases). TRBV23-1 is given ORF status, its function remaining uncertain. This CDR3 comprises 14 residues. Trimming removed 3 bases at V and 2 bases at J, with 9 bases between.

V is TRBV7-2 and J is TRBJ2-5; 9 nucleotides match TRBD1. Germline assignment: CDR1 SGHTA and CDR2 FQGNSA. This CDR3 is built from 15 residues. Trimming cost V 5 bases and J 4 bases; bases outside gene matches: 8. The CDR3 nucleotides are TGTGCCAGCAGCCCCTGGACAGGGGATCGAGAGACCCAGTACTTC. This sequence encodes CASSPWTGDRETQYF.

The V and J genes are TRBV5-1 and TRBJ2-3; possible D gene TRBD2, 5 bases. Germline loops: CDR1 SGHRS, CDR2 YFSETQ. Trimming shortened V by 5 bases and J by 5 bases, and 9 bases separated the two germline ends. The CDR3 consists of 12 residues. The CDR3 DNA reads TGCGCCAGCAGTACAGCGGAAGATACGCAGTATTTT. Its translation is CASSTAEDTQYF.

This chain links TRBV7-2 with TRBJ1-5; perhaps TRBD1 as D (5 bases). The germline V gene has CDR1 SGHTA and CDR2 FQGNSA. The CDR3 consists of 17 residues. V was cut by 0 bases and J by 1 base, with 13 bases left in between. This CDR3 reads CASSLALLRDSNQPQHF. CDR3 nucleotides: TGTGCCAGCAGCTTAGCTCTCTTGCGGGACAGCAATCAGCCCCAGCATTTT.

Comments on this clone: Other DNA sequences within the sample encode an identical CDR3. This rearrangement joins TRBV30 to TRBJ1-1; D not resolved. Per the germline V gene, CDR1 is GTSNPN and CDR2 is SVGIG (reference sequence). The CDR3 is 11 residues long. Trimming pared 0 bases from V and 6 bases from J, leaving 5 bases between. CDR3 region: CAWSVYSEAFF. CDR3 coding DNA: TGTGCCTGGAGTGTTTACTCTGAAGCTTTCTTT.

The gene calls are TRBV18 and TRBJ1-6; tentatively, D is TRBD1 (6 bases). The CDR3 consists of 17 residues. The V gene's germline CDR1 is KGHSH and CDR2 LQKENI. Deletions cut 3 bases from V and 5 bases from J, with 17 bases between. The CDR3: CASSPLRDIGNNSPLHF. CDR3 DNA: TGTGCCAGCTCACCGCTCCGGGACATCGGGAATAATTCACCCCTCCACTTT.

The rearrangement joins TRBV11-3 to TRBJ2-5, with 9 bases identical to TRBD1. V lost 3 bases to trimming and J lost 5 bases; unmatched junction nucleotides: 10. The CDR3 covers 16 residues. Looked up from germline, CDR1 is SGHNT and CDR2 is YENEEA. CDR3 protein: CASSLGGQGPWETQYF. The CDR3 DNA follows: TGTGCCAGCAGCTTGGGGGGACAGGGCCCCTGGGAGACCCAGTACTTC.

The J gene is TRBJ1-5, the V gene TRBV7-8; D may be TRBD1 (5 bases). CDR3 length: 17 amino acids. Trimming cost V 5 bases and J 0 bases, with 17 bases left between them. Germline V gene lookup returns CDR1 SGHVS and CDR2 FQNEAQ. In DNA, the CDR3 is TGTGCCAGCAGCCCCTACGCCAGGGCAGATAGCAATCAGCCCCAGCATTTT. Encoded protein: CASSPYARADSNQPQHF.

This CDR3 is CASSLAGGTGELFF. CDR3 nucleotides: TGTGCCAGTTCACTAGCGGGGGGGACCGGGGAGCTGTTTTTT. This sequence joins TRBV6-5 and TRBJ2-2; the match to TRBD2 covers 13 bases. Trimming at V came to 9 bases and at J to 5 bases, leaving 3 bases not matched to a gene. Germline V CDR1 and CDR2: MNHEY, SVGAGI. The CDR3 is 14 amino acids.

The J gene is TRBJ1-3, the V gene TRBV5-6; D is undetermined. The CDR3 is made up of 15 amino acids. The germline V gene encodes CDR1 SGHDT and CDR2 YYEEEE. Trimming removed 2 bases from V and 7 bases from J, with 16 bases in between. CDR3 in DNA: TGTGCCAGCAGCTTAGGGAGCCCCATGGGGAACACCATATATTTT. This gives the protein CASSLGSPMGNTIYF.

The CDR3 coding sequence is TGTGCCTGGAGCGAGGCAGCCCGCGAAAAACTGTTTTTT. This gives the protein CAWSEAAREKLFF. The chain carries TRBV30 and TRBJ1-4, with no clear D. The germline CDR1 and CDR2 sequences are GTSNPN and SVGIG (reference sequence). Trimming pared 3 bases from V and 8 bases from J, leaving 13 bases between. CDR3 length: 13 residues.

The chain recombines TRBV28 with TRBJ2-3, with a tentative D call TRBD1 (5 bases). This CDR3 comprises 14 residues. Germline V gene sequence: CDR1 MDHEN, CDR2 SYDVKM. V gave up 2 bases and J gave up 2 bases, with 8 bases separating them. DNA for the CDR3: TGTGCCAGCAGTTTAGGGGCTTTCACAGATACGCAGTATTTT. As protein: CASSLGAFTDTQYF.

The chain couples TRBV4-1 to TRBJ2-2, with 10 nucleotides matching TRBD2. From germline, CDR1 is MGHRA and CDR2 YSYEKL. This CDR3 has 19 residues. With 6 bases clipped from V and 2 bases from J, the junction kept 15 bases outside the gene matches. CDR3 in DNA: TGCGCCAGCAGAAGAAGGGTTGTAGCGGGGGGCGAAAACACCGGGGAGCTGTTTTTT. Translation: CASRRRVVAGGENTGELFF.

The chain is built from TRBV6-1 and TRBJ1-2; 7 bases line up with TRBD1. Germline lookup yields CDR1 MNHNS and CDR2 SASEGT. V lost 4 bases and J lost 4; bases outside the gene matches: 15. This CDR3 has 17 amino acids. The CDR3: CASSAREYFDRVYGYTF. Here the CDR3 DNA reads TGTGCCAGCAGTGCCCGCGAATACTTCGACAGGGTCTATGGCTACACCTTC.

Turning to this clone: In the same sample, other DNA sequences code for this CDR3. The V gene is TRBV7-2, the J gene TRBJ2-3; D gene unclear. The CDR3 is 13 residues long. V lost 1 base, J lost 1 base, and 3 bases lay in between. The germline gives CDR1 SGHTA, CDR2 FQGNSA. The CDR3 nucleotides are TGTGCCAGCAGCTTAGGCGGCACAGATACGCAGTATTTT. Its protein product is CASSLGGTDTQYF.

V usage is TRBV12-3 or TRBV12-4 and J usage is TRBJ1-2, with 8 bases aligning to TRBD1. This CDR3 region has 13 residues. V was clipped by 6 bases and J by 7 bases; unmatched bases: 7. DNA of the CDR3: TGTGCCAGCAGCCCCAGGGGGCTGGGTGGCTACACCTTC. Translating it yields CASSPRGLGGYTF.

The rearrangement joins TRBV11-2 to TRBJ2-3, with 7 positions matching TRBD1. This CDR3 comprises 15 residues. The trim removed 4 bases at V and 3 bases at J, leaving 7 bases unmatched. Per the germline V gene, CDR1 is SGHAT and CDR2 is FQNNGV. This CDR3 is CASSSDREWTDTQYF. The CDR3 region has the DNA TGTGCCAGCAGCTCCGACAGGGAATGGACAGATACGCAGTATTTT.

This rearrangement joins TRBV7-9 to TRBJ1-6; TRBD1 is a possible D gene (6 bases). The CDR3 length is 17 residues. Trimming pared 4 bases from V and 0 bases from J, leaving 13 bases between. Germline V gene lookup returns CDR1 SEHNR and CDR2 FQNEAQ (reference sequence). The CDR3 region is CASSSGTPSSYNSPLHF. As DNA, the CDR3 is TGTGCCAGCAGCTCAGGGACACCGAGCTCCTATAATTCACCCCTCCACTTT.

The chain couples TRBV2 to TRBJ2-1, with 7 bases fitting TRBD2. Trimming removed 6 bases from V and 10 bases from J; junction bases left unmatched: 3. The CDR3 contains 11 residues. From germline, CDR1 is SNHLY and CDR2 FYNNEI. This chain's CDR3 is CASSREEEQFF. CDR3 coding DNA: TGTGCCAGCAGCCGGGAGGAGGAGCAGTTCTTC.

A single count supports this clone. The chain is built from TRBV28 and TRBJ1-2; D might be TRBD1 (5 bases). The CDR3 extends over 17 amino acids. CDR1 is MDHEN, CDR2 SYDVKM, per germline. V lost 7 bases, J lost 0 bases, and 21 bases lay in between. The CDR3 DNA is TGTGCCAGCACTGTTCACTTCGACAGAGACACTAACTATGGCTACACCTTC. Amino acid sequence: CASTVHFDRDTNYGYTF.

The rearrangement links TRBV18 to TRBJ1-1, with 9 bases matching TRBD1. Germline lookup yields CDR1 KGHSH and CDR2 LQKENI. The CDR3 runs to 17 residues. J gave up 4 bases and V 5 bases, and 14 bases lay outside the gene matches. This CDR3 reads CASSISIGTGKGTEAFF. The CDR3 region has the DNA TGTGCCAGCTCAATAAGTATTGGGACAGGGAAAGGCACTGAAGCTTTCTTT.

The J gene is TRBJ1-2, the V gene TRBV2; D possibly corresponds to TRBD1 (6 bases). Trimming shortened V by 2 bases and J by 4 bases, and 14 bases separated the two germline ends. There are 15 residues in the CDR3. CDR1 and CDR2 from the germline V gene are SNHLY and FYNNEI. This CDR3 reads CASSEPAQGFYGYTF. For the CDR3, the DNA is TGTGCCAGCAGTGAACCAGCACAGGGATTCTATGGCTACACCTTC.

V and J are TRBV30 and TRBJ1-1; no reliable D call. The germline V gene has CDR1 GTSNPN and CDR2 SVGIG (reference sequence). Trimming removed 5 bases from V and 4 bases from J, with 17 bases in between. The CDR3 runs to 14 residues. Here the CDR3 reads CAWVRKGGLTEAFF. In DNA form, the CDR3 reads TGTGCCTGGGTGCGGAAGGGAGGGCTCACTGAAGCTTTCTTT.

This chain links TRBV4-1 with TRBJ2-5; 8 bases are shared with TRBD2. J lost 3 bases, V lost 4 bases, and 7 bases had no gene match. The germline gives CDR1 MGHRA, CDR2 YSYEKL. This CDR3 is built from 15 residues. Here the CDR3 reads CASSPGTRSKETQYF. The DNA of the CDR3 is TGCGCCAGCAGCCCCGGGACTAGAAGCAAAGAGACCCAGTACTTC.

This rearrangement joins TRBV2 to TRBJ2-5, with 11 bases matching TRBD2. Germline assignment: CDR1 SNHLY and CDR2 FYNNEI. Germline trimming cut 7 bases from V and 4 bases from J; bases unmatched to any gene: 5. The CDR3 totals 14 residues. In DNA form, the CDR3 reads TGTGCCAGCACTAGCGGGGGGAGGGGAGAGACCCAGTACTTC. This translates into CASTSGGRGETQYF.

The rearrangement joins TRBV2 to TRBJ1-2, with a tentative D call TRBD1 (5 bases). The germline CDR1 and CDR2 sequences are SNHLY and FYNNEI. CDR3 length: 12 amino acids. V shed 8 bases and J shed 3 bases, with 10 bases lying between them. CDR3 region: CASGGEYYGYTF. Written as DNA, the CDR3 is TGTGCCAGCGGGGGGGAGTACTATGGCTACACCTTC.

This rearrangement joins TRBV5-1 to TRBJ1-4, with D possibly TRBD1 on 6 matching bases. Germline V gene sequence: CDR1 SGHRS, CDR2 YFSETQ. Between the trimmed V and J ends, which lost 4 bases and 6 bases, there was a span of 19 bases. The CDR3 is 16 amino acids. The DNA of the CDR3 is TGCGCCAGCAGCCAGCCTACAGGGATCGACGATGAAAAACTGTTTTTT. It yields the protein CASSQPTGIDDEKLFF.

This chain connects TRBV12-3 or TRBV12-4 to TRBJ1-2; the match to TRBD1 covers 10 bases. The CDR3 covers 13 residues. V was clipped by 7 bases and J by 5 bases; unmatched bases: 4. DNA for the CDR3: TGTGCCAGCAACCCGGGACAGGGGTATGGCTACACCTTC. Its protein product is CASNPGQGYGYTF.

The chain recombines TRBV7-2 with TRBJ1-6; maybe TRBD1 (5 bases). Germline V lookup: CDR1 SGHTA, CDR2 FQGNSA. CDR3 size: 14 residues. Trimming cost V 2 bases and J 8 bases, with 10 bases left between them. Here the CDR3 DNA reads TGTGCCAGCAGCTTACAGGGTACGGATTCACCCCTCCACTTT. It translates to CASSLQGTDSPLHF.

The chain uses TRBV5-6 and TRBJ2-1; TRBD2 might be the D (6 bases). The CDR3 length is 11 residues. The germline V and J ends were trimmed by 4 bases and 9 bases, with 8 bases remaining between them. Germline CDR1 and CDR2: SGHDT and YYEEEE. The CDR3 protein is CASSGGIEQFF. The CDR3 nucleotides read TGTGCCAGCAGCGGGGGGATTGAGCAGTTCTTC. Combining the CDR3 with reference TRBV5-6 and TRBJ2-1 gives the whole variable domain DAGVTQSPTHLIKTRGQQVTLRCSPKSGHDTVSWYQQALGQGPQFIFQYYEEEERQRGNFPDRFSGHQFPNYSSELNVNALLLGDSALYLCASSGGIEQFFGPGTRLTVL.